These 10 T cell receptor beta chains came from one sample sequenced in a study of CD8+CD57+ T cells in acquired aplastic anemia. Genomic DNA served as template for TCR beta VDJ and CDR3 profiling. TCRdb reanalysed the reads using MiXCR and keeps one entry per CDR3 protein. The sample includes more than 250,000 distinct CDR3 sequences, approximately 86% of them seen just once. Patients chosen for sequencing had CD8+CD57+ cells that had expanded, as shown by flow cytometry. Source material: sorted CD4+, CD8+, or CD8+CD57+ T cells (not recorded which) from PBMCs. The receptors originated from a human donor with aplastic anemia.

This clonotype has just a few counts. Likely a read error: the CDR3 ends without its conserved phenylalanine or tryptophan. No DNA is shown, since the ends of the CDR3 on it are uncertain; the CDR3 is the one TCRdb lists. J is TRBJ2-3 and V is TRBV2; the D call TRBD1 from the table was never checked on the DNA. Germline CDR1 is SNHLY and CDR2 is FYNNEI. The CDR3 is made up of 13 amino acids, end residues included. CDR3 residues: CASGDGGTETQDV.

To note about this clonotype: No conserved phenylalanine or tryptophan is present at the end of the CDR3, so a read error is the likely explanation. No DNA is shown, since the ends of the CDR3 on it are uncertain; the CDR3 is the one TCRdb lists. The chain links TRBV7-3 to TRBJ1-1. With termini counted, the CDR3 has 12 amino acids. Germline V CDR1 and CDR2: SGHTA, FQGTGA. This CDR3 is CASSTEANEAYH.

A note on this clonotype: Likely a read error: the CDR3 ends without its conserved phenylalanine or tryptophan. It is unclear where the CDR3 begins or ends on the DNA, so no DNA is shown, and the CDR3 is as TCRdb lists it. This chain connects TRBV7-9 to TRBJ2-3; TRBD2 is the table's D call, not checked against the DNA. Germline CDR1 is SEHNR and CDR2 is FQNEAQ (reference sequence). Counting both end residues, the CDR3 totals 13 amino acids. This chain's CDR3 is CASSYRRSGGSYE.

The chain is built from TRBV5-1 and TRBJ1-5; weak D call: TRBD1 (6 bases). CDR1 SGHRS and CDR2 YFSETQ come from the germline V gene. The CDR3 loop spans 15 amino acids. Trimming cost V 0 bases and J 6 bases, with 13 bases left between them. DNA of the CDR3: TGCGCCAGCAGCTTGGATGGGGGGCACGGTCAGCCCCAGCATTTT. It is translated as CASSLDGGHGQPQHF.

The rearrangement links TRBV9 to TRBJ2-5, with D perhaps given as TRBD1 or TRBD2 (5 bases each). CDR1 is SGDLS, CDR2 YYNGEE, per germline. The CDR3 loop spans 16 amino acids. V gave up 4 bases and J gave up 9 bases, with 25 bases separating them. In DNA form, the CDR3 reads TGTGCCAGCAGCTTGGGGCCAACAACTAGTCAGGAGCCCCAGTACTTC. Amino acid sequence: CASSLGPTTSQEPQYF.

V usage is TRBV7-9 and J usage is TRBJ2-6; D is ambiguous. The germline V gene encodes CDR1 SEHNR and CDR2 FQNEAQ (reference sequence). The CDR3 runs to 16 residues. Trimming left V 1 base short and J 4 bases short, with 11 bases between. DNA for the CDR3: TGTGCCAGCAGCTTAGAAAGTAGCTGGGGGGCCAACGTCCTGACTTTC. Protein: CASSLESSWGANVLTF.

As concerns this clonotype: Germline is not matched at one junction end, which may reflect a read error. The chain recombines TRBV7-9 with TRBJ1-2; D may be TRBD1 (6 bases). The CDR3 is 13 residues long. Germline values: CDR1 SEHNR, CDR2 FQNEAQ (reference sequence). The CDR3 is CASSFGRTGGYTF. CDR3 nucleotides: TGCGCCAGCAGCTTTGGCCGAACAGGGGGCTACACCTTC.

The rearrangement uses TRBV19 and TRBJ2-1, with a possible D match to TRBD2 (6 bases). The V and J ends lost 9 bases and 11 bases respectively, with 29 bases between them. The CDR3 has 16 amino acids. Germline V gene lookup returns CDR1 LNHDA and CDR2 SQIVND (reference sequence). The DNA for the CDR3 is TGTGCCAGCAGCCTAGCGAGCGGAGACTATAATGATCAGCAGTTCTTC. Its translation: CASSLASGDYNDQQFF.

The chain combines TRBV7-9 with TRBJ1-1; D is perhaps TRBD1 (5 bases). Germline lookup yields CDR1 SEHNR and CDR2 FQNEAQ (reference sequence). CDR3 length equals 14 residues. V gave up 3 bases and J gave up 1 base, with 9 bases separating them. CDR3 in amino acids: CASSLTQGNTEAFF. The CDR3 DNA reads as TGTGCCAGCAGCTTGACCCAGGGGAACACTGAAGCTTTCTTT.

Note on this clonotype: The CDR3 carries no conserved terminal phenylalanine or tryptophan, so it likely arises from a read error. It is unclear where the CDR3 begins or ends on the DNA, so no DNA is shown, and the CDR3 is as TCRdb lists it. This rearrangement joins TRBV2 to TRBJ2-3; the table's TRBD1 call for D was not verified on the DNA. CDR1 and CDR2 from the germline V gene are SNHLY and FYNNEI. The CDR3 length equals 13 residues, ends included. CDR3 residues: CASGDGCTDTHYC.